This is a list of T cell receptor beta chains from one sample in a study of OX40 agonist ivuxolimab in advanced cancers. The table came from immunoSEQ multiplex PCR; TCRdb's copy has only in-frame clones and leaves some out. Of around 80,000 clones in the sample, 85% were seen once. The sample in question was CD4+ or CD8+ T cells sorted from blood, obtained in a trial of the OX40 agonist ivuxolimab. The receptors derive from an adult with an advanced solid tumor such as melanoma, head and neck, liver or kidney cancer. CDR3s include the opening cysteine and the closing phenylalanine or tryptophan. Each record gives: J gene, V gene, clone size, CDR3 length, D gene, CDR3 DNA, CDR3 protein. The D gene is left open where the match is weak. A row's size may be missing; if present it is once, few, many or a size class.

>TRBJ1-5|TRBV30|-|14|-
TGCGCCTGGAGTCCGAAGAGGGGCAATCAGCCCCAGCATTTT
CAWSPKRGNQPQHF
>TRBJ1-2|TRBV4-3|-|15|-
TGCGCCAGCAGCTCTGTTCCCAGGGGAAGCTATGGCTACACCTTC
CASSSVPRGSYGYTF
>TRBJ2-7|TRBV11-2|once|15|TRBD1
TGTGCCAGCAGCTCCAGGGGGACAGGAGTTTACGAGCAGTACTTC
CASSSRGTGVYEQYF
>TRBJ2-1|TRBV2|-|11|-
TGTGCCAGCAGTGAGGTTTATGAGCAGTTCTTC
CASSEVYEQFF
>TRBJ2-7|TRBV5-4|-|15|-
TGTGCCAGCAGCTCGCTCGGGCTTTCCGCCTACGAGCAGTACTTC
CASSSLGLSAYEQYF
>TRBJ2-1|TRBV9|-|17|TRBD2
TGTGCCAGCGGCGTAGGGAGAACTAGCGGGTCTGTGTATGAGCAGTTCTTC
CASGVGRTSGSVYEQFF
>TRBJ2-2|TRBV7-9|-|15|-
TGTGCCAGCAGCTTAGAGGCGTCGAACACCGGGGAGCTGTTTTTT
CASSLEASNTGELFF
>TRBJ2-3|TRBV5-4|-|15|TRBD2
TGTGCCAGCAGCTTGGGGGGACTAGCGACAGATACGCAGTATTTT
CASSLGGLATDTQYF
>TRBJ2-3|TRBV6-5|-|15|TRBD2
TGTGCCAGCAGTTACTCGGCTAGCGGGGAGGGGGCGCAGTATTTT
CASSYSASGEGAQYF
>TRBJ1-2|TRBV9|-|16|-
TGTGCCAGCAGCGTAGGGCAGGGGCCTTTGTATGGCGGCTACACCTTC
CASSVGQGPLYGGYTF
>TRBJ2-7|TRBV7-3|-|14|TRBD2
TGTGCCAGCAGCCGACTAGCGGGAGGACGCGAGCAGTACTTC
CASSRLAGGREQYF
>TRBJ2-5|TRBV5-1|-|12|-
TGCGCCAGCAGCTTGGAGCAAGAGACCCAGTACTTC
CASSLEQETQYF
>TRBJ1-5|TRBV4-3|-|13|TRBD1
TGCGCCAGCAGCCAGGATTCTGGACAGGCCCAGCATTTT
CASSQDSGQAQHF
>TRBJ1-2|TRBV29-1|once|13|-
TGCAGCGTCCTCGCGGACAGACGCTATGGCTACACCTTC
CSVLADRRYGYTF
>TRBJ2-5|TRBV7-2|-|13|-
TGTGCCAGCAGCTGGGGGCCCAAAGAGACCCAGTACTTC
CASSWGPKETQYF
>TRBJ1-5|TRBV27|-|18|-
TGTGCCAGCAGTTTATCGATGGTGGGGCTTAATAGCAATCAGCCCCAGCATTTT
CASSLSMVGLNSNQPQHF
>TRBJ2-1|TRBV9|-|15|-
TGTGCCAGCAGCGTAGACCAATTACCCACTCTGGAGCAGTTCTTC
CASSVDQLPTLEQFF
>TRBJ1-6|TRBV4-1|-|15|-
TGCGCCAGCAGCCAAGCGCAGGGATTAAATTCACCCCTCCACTTT
CASSQAQGLNSPLHF
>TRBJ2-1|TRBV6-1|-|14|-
TGTGCCAGCACCCAGGGGGGGCAGTTGAATGAGCAGTTCTTC
CASTQGGQLNEQFF
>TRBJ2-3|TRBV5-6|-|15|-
TGTGCCAGCAGCCCGGAGGGCGATAGCACAGATACGCAGTATTTT
CASSPEGDSTDTQYF
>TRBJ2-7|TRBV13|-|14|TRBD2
TGTGCCAGCAGAGCTAGCGGGAGACTATACGAGCAGTACTTC
CASRASGRLYEQYF
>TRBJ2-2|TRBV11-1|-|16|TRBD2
TGTGCCAGCAGCGAAGCGGGGGGGCTTGACACCGGGGAGCTGTTTTTT
CASSEAGGLDTGELFF
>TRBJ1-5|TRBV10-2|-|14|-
TGCGCCAGCAGGGAAGGGACCACGGATCAGCCCCAGCATTTT
CASREGTTDQPQHF
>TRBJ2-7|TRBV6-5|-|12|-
TGTGCCAGCAGTGCTAGGGAAAACGAGCAGTACTTC
CASSARENEQYF
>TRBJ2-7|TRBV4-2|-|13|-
TGTGCCAGCAGCTTTGGACCACTCTACGAGCAGTACTTC
CASSFGPLYEQYF
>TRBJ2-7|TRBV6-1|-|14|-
TGTGCCAGCAAAACAGGGTTTGGCGAGTCCGAGCAGTACTTC
CASKTGFGESEQYF
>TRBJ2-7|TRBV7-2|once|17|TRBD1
TGTGCCAGCAGCTTAGATCTGCCGGGACAGGGGAACAACGAGCAGTACTTC
CASSLDLPGQGNNEQYF
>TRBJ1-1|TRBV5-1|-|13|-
TGCGCCAGCAACCCCGCTCCGAACACCGAAGCTTTCTTT
CASNPAPNTEAFF
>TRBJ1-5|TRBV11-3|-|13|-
TGTGCCAGCAGCTTAAATCAGAATCAGCCCCAGCATTTT
CASSLNQNQPQHF
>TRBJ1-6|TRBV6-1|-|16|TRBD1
TGTGCCAGCAGTGGGGACAGGGGCGCAGGGAATTCACCCCTCCACTTT
CASSGDRGAGNSPLHF
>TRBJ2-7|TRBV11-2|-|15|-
TGTGCCAGCAGCTTAGGGTCCAGGGGGGACAACGAGCAGTACTTC
CASSLGSRGDNEQYF
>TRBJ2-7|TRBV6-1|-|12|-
TGTGCCAGCAGTATCCGAGGTGACGAGCAGTACTTC
CASSIRGDEQYF
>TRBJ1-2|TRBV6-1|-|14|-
TGTGCCAGCGCCGAACCTGGACGGGACTATGGCTACACCTTC
CASAEPGRDYGYTF
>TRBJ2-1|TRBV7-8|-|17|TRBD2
TGTGCCAGCAGCTCAGGATTAGCGGGGGGGCTCCACAATGAGCAGTTCTTC
CASSSGLAGGLHNEQFF
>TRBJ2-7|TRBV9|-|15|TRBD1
TGTGCCAGCAGCCGCCGGGACAGGGGATCCTACGAGCAGTACTTC
CASSRRDRGSYEQYF
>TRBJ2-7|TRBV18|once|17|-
TGTGCCAGCTCACCTGGGGGTTCACGACAGTTGTCATACGAGCAGTACTTC
CASSPGGSRQLSYEQYF
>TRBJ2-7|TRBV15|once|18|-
TGTGCCACCAGCAGAGATTCCGGCTGGGGGAGTCGAGTCCTCGAGCAGTACTTC
CATSRDSGWGSRVLEQYF
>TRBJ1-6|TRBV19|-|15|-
TGTGCCACTTCCTCAGGGAAACGCTATAATTCACCCCTCCACTTT
CATSSGKRYNSPLHF
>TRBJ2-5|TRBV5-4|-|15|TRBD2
TGTGCCAGCAGCCCCGGGACTAGCGGCCAAGAGACCCAGTACTTC
CASSPGTSGQETQYF
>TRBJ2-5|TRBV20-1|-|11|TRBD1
TGCAGTACAGGGGTTGGGGAGACCCAGTACTTC
CSTGVGETQYF